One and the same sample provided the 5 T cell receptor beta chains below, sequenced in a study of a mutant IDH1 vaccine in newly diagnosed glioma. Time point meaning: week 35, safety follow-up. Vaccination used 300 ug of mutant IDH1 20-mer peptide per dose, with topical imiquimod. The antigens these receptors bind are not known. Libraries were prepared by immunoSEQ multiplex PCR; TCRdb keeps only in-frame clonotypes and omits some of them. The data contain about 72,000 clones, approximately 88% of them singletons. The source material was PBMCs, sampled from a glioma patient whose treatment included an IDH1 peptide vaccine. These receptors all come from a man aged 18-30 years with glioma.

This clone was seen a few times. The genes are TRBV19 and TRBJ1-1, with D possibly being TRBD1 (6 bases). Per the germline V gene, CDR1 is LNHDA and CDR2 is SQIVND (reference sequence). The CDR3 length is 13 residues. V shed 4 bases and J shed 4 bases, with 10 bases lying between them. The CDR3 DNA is TGTGCCAGTAGTAAAGGCAGGGGCACTGAAGCTTTCTTT. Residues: CASSKGRGTEAFF.

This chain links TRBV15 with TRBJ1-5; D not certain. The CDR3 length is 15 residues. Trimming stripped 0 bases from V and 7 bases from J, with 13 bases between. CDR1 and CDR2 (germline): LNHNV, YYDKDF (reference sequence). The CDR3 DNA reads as TGTGCCACCAGCAGAGACCAGACTGAGATACAGCCCCAGCATTTT. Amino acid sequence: CATSRDQTEIQPQHF.

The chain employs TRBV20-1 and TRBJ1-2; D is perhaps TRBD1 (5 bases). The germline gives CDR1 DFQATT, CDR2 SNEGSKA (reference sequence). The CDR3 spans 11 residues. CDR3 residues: CRTVTNYGYTF. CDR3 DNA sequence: TGCAGGACAGTCACTAACTATGGCTACACCTTC.

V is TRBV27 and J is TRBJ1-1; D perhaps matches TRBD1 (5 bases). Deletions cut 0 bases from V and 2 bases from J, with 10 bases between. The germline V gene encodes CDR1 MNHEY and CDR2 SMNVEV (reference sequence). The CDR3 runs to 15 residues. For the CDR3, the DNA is TGTGCCAGCAGTTTATCCCCGACAGCAAACACTGAAGCTTTCTTT. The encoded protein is CASSLSPTANTEAFF.

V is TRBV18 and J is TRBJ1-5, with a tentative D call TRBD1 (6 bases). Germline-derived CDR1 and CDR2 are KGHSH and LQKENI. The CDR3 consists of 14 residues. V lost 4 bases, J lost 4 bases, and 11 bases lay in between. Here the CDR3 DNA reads TGTGCCAGCTCACACGGCACAGGGAATCAGCCCCAGCATTTT. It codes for CASSHGTGNQPQHF.